What follows are 23 T cell receptor beta chains derived from one specimen sequenced in a study of patients and donors after allogeneic stem cell transplantation. TCRdb ran MiXCR on the RT-PCR reads and lists one entry per CDR3 protein. Of some 880,000 distinct CDR3 sequences in the sample, roughly 18% were seen once. The sequencing input was blood, either unsorted or a sorted T cell fraction (not recorded which). The receptors were gathered from a human donor who was either an allogeneic HSCT recipient or a stem cell or donor lymphocyte infusion donor (not recorded which). It is not recorded whose cells these are; they may come from a transplant donor.

This clonotype has a count of ten or more. The chain couples TRBV12-3 or TRBV12-4 to TRBJ2-1; the D gene could be TRBD1 or TRBD2 (5 bases each). Trimming removed 3 bases from V and 5 bases from J, with 14 bases in between. The CDR3 totals 15 residues. CDR3 sequence (DNA): TGTGCCAGCAGTTTTCGGGCCCGAGGGGACAATGAGCAGTTCTTC. This encodes CASSFRARGDNEQFF.

The gene calls are TRBV7-8 and TRBJ1-5; D gene ambiguous. The CDR3 spans 12 residues. Per the germline V gene, CDR1 is SGHVS and CDR2 is FQNEAQ. The ends were cut back, 2 bases at V and 11 bases at J, with 10 bases in the middle. Here the CDR3 DNA reads TGTGCCAGCAGCTTAAAAGGTTCCGCCCAGCATTTT. Translating it yields CASSLKGSAQHF.

This clonotype has a count of ten or more. The chain combines TRBV12-3 or TRBV12-4 with TRBJ2-1; 9 bases map to TRBD1. The length of the CDR3 is 17 residues. Trimming removed 6 bases from V and 9 bases from J; junction bases left unmatched: 18. CDR3 DNA sequence: TGTGCCAGCAGAACAAGACAGGGGGGCGGAGAAAGCGGTGAGCAGTTCTTC. This sequence encodes CASRTRQGGGESGEQFF.

This clonotype was detected only a few times. The V call is TRBV20-1, the J call TRBJ1-5; 7 bases match TRBD1. The CDR3 length is 17 residues. Germline values: CDR1 DFQATT, CDR2 SNEGSKA (reference sequence). Unmatched junction bases numbered 20, after V lost 6 bases and J lost 6 bases. CDR3 sequence (DNA): TGCAGTGCAAAAAGAACCGGGACAGCGGTACTAGGTCAGCCCCAGCATTTT. This gives the protein CSAKRTGTAVLGQPQHF.

The V call is TRBV19, the J call TRBJ2-2; TRBD2 matches at 8 bases. Losses at the gene ends were 3 bases for V and 3 bases for J; bases not matched to a gene: 12. CDR1 is LNHDA and CDR2 is SQIVND in the germline V gene (reference sequence). The CDR3 covers 18 residues. The CDR3 nucleotides are TGTGCCAGTAGTATCTCTCACGGGGGGGCCGGGGACACCGGGGAGCTGTTTTTT. Translating it yields CASSISHGGAGDTGELFF.

This clonotype was picked up a small number of times. The chain couples TRBV7-9 to TRBJ2-3; 8 bases fit TRBD2. CDR1 and CDR2 from the germline V gene are SEHNR and FQNEAQ (reference sequence). V gave up 1 base and J gave up 5 bases; unmatched junction bases: 5. The CDR3 is made up of 15 amino acids. CDR3 sequence reads: CASSLESAGVDTQYF. CDR3 sequence (DNA): TGTGCCAGCAGCTTAGAATCAGCGGGAGTAGATACGCAGTATTTT.

The CDR3 nucleotides are TGTGCCAGCAGCCAAAGGGTTACGCAGTATTTT. Encoded protein: CASSQRVTQYF. This chain uses TRBV3-1 with TRBJ2-3; D is uncertain. Trimming cost V 2 bases and J 8 bases, with 5 bases left between them. From germline, CDR1 is LGHDT and CDR2 YNNKEL (reference sequence). The CDR3 is 11 residues long.

This clonotype showed up just a few times. V gene TRBV4-3 combines with J gene TRBJ1-1, with D hard to call. The CDR3 totals 15 residues. Trimming removed 4 bases at V and 3 bases at J, with 15 bases between. Germline V gene data show CDR1 as LGHNA and CDR2 as YSLEER. For the CDR3, the DNA is TGCGCCAGCAGCCGCCATAACGGGGTCGACACTGAAGCTTTCTTT. Translation: CASSRHNGVDTEAFF.

The sample holds a few counts of this clonotype. CDR3 coding DNA: TGCGCCAGCAGCTACGTGGGGCCGGGACAGATCAACACTAACTATGGCTACACCTTC. This codes for CASSYVGPGQINTNYGYTF. This chain connects TRBV5-1 to TRBJ1-2; 7 positions agree with TRBD1. The junction had 17 bases not matched to a gene; V was cut back by 3 bases and J by 0 bases. The CDR3 consists of 19 residues. Per the germline V gene, CDR1 is SGHRS and CDR2 is YFSETQ.

This clonotype was counted ten times or more. The CDR3 here is CASSLMEGLVTNEQFF. CDR3 DNA sequence: TGTGCCAGCAGCTTAATGGAGGGACTAGTAACCAATGAGCAGTTCTTC. The V gene is TRBV7-8, the J gene TRBJ2-1; 8 positions match TRBD2. Trimming cost V 2 bases and J 6 bases; bases outside gene matches: 9. The CDR3 extends over 16 amino acids. Looked up from germline, CDR1 is SGHVS and CDR2 is FQNEAQ.

This clonotype was counted between two and nine times. The rearrangement links TRBV6-2 or TRBV6-3 to TRBJ1-4; D is uncertain. With 5 bases removed from V and 2 bases from J, the gap between germline ends came to 15 bases. CDR1 is MNHEY and CDR2 is SVGEGT in the germline V gene. The CDR3 runs 16 residues. The CDR3: CASSPDGPGTNEKLFF. The CDR3 DNA follows: TGTGCCAGCAGTCCAGACGGGCCCGGGACTAATGAAAAACTGTTTTTT.

The CDR3 bases are TGCAGTGCGGTCCGAGGGACAGCCGAGGGACAGCCCCAGCATTTT. Translated, it gives CSAVRGTAEGQPQHF. The chain links TRBV20-1 to TRBJ1-5; TRBD1 matches at 7 bases. V was clipped by 6 bases and J by 7 bases; unmatched bases: 15. The CDR3 extends over 15 amino acids. Germline loops: CDR1 DFQATT, CDR2 SNEGSKA (reference sequence).

This chain connects TRBV12-3 or TRBV12-4 to TRBJ2-1; the match to TRBD2 covers 11 bases. V lost 10 bases, J lost 7 bases, and 12 bases stayed unmatched. This CDR3 has 15 residues. This CDR3 is CATELAGGLGNEQFF. CDR3 nucleotide sequence: TGTGCCACCGAGCTAGCGGGAGGATTAGGGAATGAGCAGTTCTTC.

The genes are TRBV20-1 and TRBJ2-7, with D unclear. Germline CDR1 is DFQATT and CDR2 is SNEGSKA (reference sequence). This CDR3 region has 15 residues. Deletions cut 0 bases from V and 0 bases from J, with 12 bases between. The CDR3 reads CSAREGSLYSYEQYF. Written as DNA, the CDR3 is TGCAGTGCTAGAGAAGGGTCTTTATACTCCTACGAGCAGTACTTC.

The chain uses TRBV11-1 and TRBJ2-3; 12 bases line up with TRBD2. V lost 5 bases, J lost 6 bases, and 12 bases stayed unmatched. CDR3 size: 17 residues. CDR1 is SGHAT, CDR2 FQDESV, per germline (reference sequence). CDR3 loop: CASSQRTSGMIPDTQYF. As DNA, the CDR3 is TGTGCCAGCAGCCAAAGGACTAGCGGGATGATTCCGGATACGCAGTATTTT.

This clonotype was counted only a few times. J is TRBJ2-7 and V is TRBV6-5; D may be TRBD2 (5 bases). The CDR3 has 14 amino acids. Germline values: CDR1 MNHEY, CDR2 SVGAGI. Trimming pared 2 bases from V and 2 bases from J, leaving 10 bases between. CDR3 nucleotide sequence: TGTGCCAGCAGTTACGGACCGGGAACCTACGAGCAGTACTTC. This codes for CASSYGPGTYEQYF.

This chain joins TRBV7-3 and TRBJ2-1; 7 bases are shared with TRBD1. The length of the CDR3 is 16 residues. Losses at the gene ends were 3 bases for V and 0 bases for J; bases not matched to a gene: 5. CDR1 SGHTA and CDR2 FQGTGA come from the germline V gene. CDR3 coding DNA: TGTGCCAGCAGCTTTAAGGGGGCTGGCTCCTACAATGAGCAGTTCTTC. Residues: CASSFKGAGSYNEQFF.

This clonotype occurred a few times. CDR3 in amino acids: CASSELGGYNGYTF. CDR3 bases: TGTGCCAGCAGTGAACTTGGAGGGTATAATGGCTACACCTTC. This sequence joins TRBV2 and TRBJ1-2; the D is unclear. Germline V CDR1 and CDR2: SNHLY, FYNNEI. This CDR3 contains 14 residues. The germline V and J ends were trimmed by 2 bases and 6 bases, with 13 bases remaining between them.

The V and J genes are TRBV4-3 and TRBJ2-7; 8 positions agree with TRBD2. The CDR3 totals 16 residues. Trimming cost V 0 bases and J 4 bases; bases outside gene matches: 8. Germline V CDR1 and CDR2: LGHNA, YSLEER. CDR3 DNA: TGCGCCAGCAGCCAAGATAAGGGACTAGTGGCTTACGAGCAGTACTTC. Translating gives CASSQDKGLVAYEQYF.

The chain couples TRBV5-6 to TRBJ2-1; TRBD2 might be the D (6 bases). Germline V gives CDR1 SGHDT, CDR2 YYEEEE. Trimming stripped 5 bases from V and 4 bases from J, with 19 bases between. The CDR3 loop spans 16 amino acids. CDR3 residues: CASRSLVAGNYNEQFF. The CDR3 DNA sequence: TGTGCCAGCAGGTCCCTCGTTGCGGGAAATTACAATGAGCAGTTCTTC.

This clonotype was detected only a few times. The genes are TRBV20-1 and TRBJ2-1, with 7 bases identical to TRBD2. Germline V gene lookup returns CDR1 DFQATT and CDR2 SNEGSKA (reference sequence). V shed 6 bases and J 3 bases; nucleotides not matched to a gene: 14. This CDR3 contains 16 residues. The CDR3 loop is CSAGVLVGLLYNEQFF. The CDR3 nucleotides read TGCAGTGCGGGCGTGCTCGTGGGACTACTCTACAATGAGCAGTTCTTC.

This clonotype occurred a few times. This chain connects TRBV29-1 to TRBJ2-3; 9 bases agree with TRBD2. Germline CDR1 is SQVTM and CDR2 is ANQGSEA. V was pared by 0 bases and J by 8 bases, with 3 bases of the junction left unmatched. There are 13 residues in the CDR3. The CDR3 region is CSVEEGLASTQYF. CDR3 DNA sequence: TGCAGCGTTGAAGAGGGACTAGCATCTACGCAGTATTTT.

The J gene is TRBJ2-3, the V gene TRBV9, with D perhaps TRBD2 (6 bases). Trimming pared 3 bases from V and 4 bases from J, leaving 18 bases between. Germline values: CDR1 SGDLS, CDR2 YYNGEE. The CDR3 length is 16 residues. CDR3 DNA: TGTGCCAGCAGCGAGGGGACTTTCGCGTACCCAGATACGCAGTATTTT. Its protein is CASSEGTFAYPDTQYF. Looking up the rest from reference TRBV9 and TRBJ2-3 gives the full variable domain: DSGVTQTPKHLITATGQRVTLRCSPRSGDLSVYWYQQSLDQGLQFLIQYYNGEERAKGNILERFSAQQFPDLHSELNLSSLELGDSALYFCASSEGTFAYPDTQYFGPGTRLTVL.